This T cell receptor (beta chain) emerged from a study of T cells in Graves' hyperthyroidism and ophthalmopathy. Study background: Peripheral blood was obtained at initial diagnosis, preceding any treatment.

Trimming took off 0 bases at V and 10 bases at J, with 10 bases between the two ends. CDR3 length: 13 amino acids. Germline CDR1 and CDR2: LGHNA and YSLEER. TCR beta CDR3 region amplification was performed from RNA transcripts. During a first-round RT-PCR of the TCR CDR3, the HTBI primer set was used. Each CDR3 protein gets one entry after TCRdb re-called the multiplex PCR reads with MiXCR. Among more than 650,000 distinct CDR3 sequences listed, 14% were seen once. This clonotype was seen a few times. Clinical symptoms, serum thyroxine and TRAb, thyroid ultrasound and orbital computed tomography together formed the diagnostic basis. This sample holds PBMCs from roughly 10 ml fresh peripheral blood.

The V gene is TRBV4-3, the J gene TRBJ2-1, with D possibly being TRBD2 (5 bases). The source is a woman aged 18 to 35 with Graves' hyperthyroidism. The sample consisted of blood. CDR3 sequence (DNA): TGCGCCAGCAGCCAAGATCTAGCCCGGGAGCAGTTCTTC. It specifies CASSQDLAREQFF.